This T cell receptor beta chain was observed in a study of blood T cell repertoires in COVID-19 (TCRdb year 2020). For context, the study as a whole: Samples from collaborators originated in the United States, Italy and Spain and spanned both the acute and convalescent phases of COVID-19. The material from the prospective study consisted of cDNA or gDNA derived from T cells, B-cell-depleted T cells, or PBMCs. The dataset comprised deeply sampled blood TCRbeta repertoires from subjects exposed to, actively infected with, or recovered from COVID-19. The repertoires were released in a freely available public database meant as a resource for research on the immune response to SARS-CoV-2. The samples were drawn from two sources: the first 160 participants of the ongoing ImmuneRACE study, and 1,200 or so subjects contributed by 6 global collaborators. Sample metadata almost always included a de-identified subject ID, COVID-19 status, age in years and sex. Where HLA class I and class II types were available, the types were taken from metadata supplied by the sample provider, not from assay-based typing. Summary of the overall study and its limitations: Clinical and demographic metadata were provided uncurated, with the amount varying by source and participant.

TCRbeta CDR3 regions were amplified from genomic DNA by means of the immunoSEQ Assay, a bias-controlled multiplex PCR. The authors processed their data as follows. Nucleated cell counts per sample were estimated from amplification of reference gene primers within the assay. Sequence reads were collapsed and filtered to measure the absolute abundance of every unique TCRbeta CDR3 rearrangement. Productive Simpson clonality was computed per sample as the square root of Simpson's diversity index over productive rearrangements. TCRdb retrieved this table from immuneACCESS and kept in-frame rearrangements only. Not all clones are present; in checked studies, unresolved V genes account for under half, and no reason is known for the remainder. V and J calls and clone size are copied from that table; D and trimming were computed from the DNA. The sample includes about 280,000 clones, with about 90% observed a single time. Under 2.5% of the sample rests with the top ten.

Concerning this clone itself: Its cognate antigen has yet to be identified. The sample holds no much larger clone one base away, and base qualities are not on file.

In the prospective study, participants were about 18 to 95 years old, resided in 20 to 30 geographic areas of the United States, and were enrolled through a virtual design. In the prospective study, participants were assigned to cohorts based on the clinical history participants reported in a screening survey and a study questionnaire. For ImmuneRACE Cohort 3, a participant was defined as recovered based on two consecutive negative NP/OP PCR tests, clearance by a healthcare professional, or resolution of symptoms. Each participant in the prospective study had whole blood, serum and a nasopharyngeal or oropharyngeal swab collected by mobile phlebotomists. Over a roughly 2-month period, participants in the prospective study had the option of providing additional blood draws and questionnaires. Before DNA extraction, prospective study blood samples were shipped either frozen or at room temperature.

For this chain, trimming is 2 bases at the V end and 7 bases at the J end, and the number of junction bases without a gene match is 3. Taken from the germline V gene, the CDR1 and CDR2 loops are SGHRS and YFSETQ. Inclusive of the bounding cysteine and phenylalanine, the CDR3 is 13 residues long. CDR3 DNA is the only sequence kept; it has 39 bases, read in frame from the first base. The V and J segments used are TRBV5-1 and TRBJ1-2; 9 nucleotides in the junction match TRBD1. This TCR came from a woman aged 60-75 years who had recovered from COVID-19. The specimen was PBMCs or T cells enriched from blood (not recorded which). The nucleotide sequence reads TGCGCCAGCAGCTTCGGGACAGGGTCTGGCTACACCTTC. Its translation reads: CASSFGTGSGYTF.